This record covers a single TCR beta chain. The record originates from a study of T cell changes during pregnancy in multiple sclerosis. Assay used: immunoSEQ multiplex PCR; TCRdb lists only in-frame clones, some missing. This sample has about 44,000 clones, with roughly 92% found just once. Germline CDR1 reads MRHNA; CDR2 reads SNTAGT. The CDR3 loop spans 14 amino acids. V was trimmed by 6 bases and J by 0 bases, leaving 8 bases between them. This rearrangement joins TRBV6-4 to TRBJ2-2, with D unresolved. Specimen: peripheral blood. This TCR came from a female donor with multiple sclerosis, enrolled in a pregnancy study. The CDR3 protein is CASSLKPNTGELFF. In nucleotides, the CDR3 is TGTGCCAGCAGCCTCAAACCGAACACCGGGGAGCTGTTTTTT.